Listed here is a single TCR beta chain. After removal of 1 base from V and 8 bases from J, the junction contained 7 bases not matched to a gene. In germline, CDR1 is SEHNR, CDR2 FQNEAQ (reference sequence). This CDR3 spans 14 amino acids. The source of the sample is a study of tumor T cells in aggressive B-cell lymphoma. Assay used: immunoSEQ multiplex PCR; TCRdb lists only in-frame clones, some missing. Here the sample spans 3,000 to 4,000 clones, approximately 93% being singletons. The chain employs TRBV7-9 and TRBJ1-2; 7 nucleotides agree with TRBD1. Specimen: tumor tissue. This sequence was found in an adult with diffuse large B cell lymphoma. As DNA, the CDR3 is TGTGCCAGCAGCTTAGACGACAGGGTTAACGGCTACACCTTC. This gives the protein CASSLDDRVNGYTF.